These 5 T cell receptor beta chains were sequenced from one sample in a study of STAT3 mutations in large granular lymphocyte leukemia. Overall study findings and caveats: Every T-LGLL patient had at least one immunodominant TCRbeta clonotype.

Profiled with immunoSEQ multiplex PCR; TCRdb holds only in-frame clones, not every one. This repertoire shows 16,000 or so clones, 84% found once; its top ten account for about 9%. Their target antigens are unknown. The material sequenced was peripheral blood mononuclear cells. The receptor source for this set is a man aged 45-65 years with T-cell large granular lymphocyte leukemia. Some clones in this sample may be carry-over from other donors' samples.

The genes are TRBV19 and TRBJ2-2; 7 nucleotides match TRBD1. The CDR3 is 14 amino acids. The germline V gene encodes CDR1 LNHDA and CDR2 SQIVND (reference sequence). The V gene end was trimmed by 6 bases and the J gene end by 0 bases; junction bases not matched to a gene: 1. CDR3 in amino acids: CASRDRPNTGELFF. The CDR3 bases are TGTGCCAGTAGGGACAGGCCGAACACCGGGGAGCTGTTTTTT. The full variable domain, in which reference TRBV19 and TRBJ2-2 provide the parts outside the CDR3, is DGGITQSPKYLFRKEGQNVTLSCEQNLNHDAMYWYRQDPGQGLRLIYYSQIVNDFQKGDIAEGYSVSREKKESFPLTVTSAQKNPTAFYLCASRDRPNTGELFFGEGSRLTVL.

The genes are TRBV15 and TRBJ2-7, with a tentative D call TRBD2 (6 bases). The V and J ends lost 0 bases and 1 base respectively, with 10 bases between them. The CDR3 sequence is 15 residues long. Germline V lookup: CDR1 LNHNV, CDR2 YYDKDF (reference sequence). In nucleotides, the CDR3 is TGTGCCACCAGCAGAGATGTGGGAGGTTCCTACGAGCAGTACTTC. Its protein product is CATSRDVGGSYEQYF.

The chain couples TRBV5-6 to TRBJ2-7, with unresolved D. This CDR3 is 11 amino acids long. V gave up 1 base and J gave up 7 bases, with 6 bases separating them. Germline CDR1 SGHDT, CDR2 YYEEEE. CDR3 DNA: TGTGCCAGCAGCTTGTACCGAGAGCAGTACTTC. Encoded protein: CASSLYREQYF.

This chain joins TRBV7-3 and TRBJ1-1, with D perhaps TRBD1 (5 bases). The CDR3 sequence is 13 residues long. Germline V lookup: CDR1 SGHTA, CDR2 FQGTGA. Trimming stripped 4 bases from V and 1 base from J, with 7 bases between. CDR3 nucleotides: TGTGCCAGCAGCTACGGGGGGAACACTGAAGCTTTCTTT. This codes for CASSYGGNTEAFF.

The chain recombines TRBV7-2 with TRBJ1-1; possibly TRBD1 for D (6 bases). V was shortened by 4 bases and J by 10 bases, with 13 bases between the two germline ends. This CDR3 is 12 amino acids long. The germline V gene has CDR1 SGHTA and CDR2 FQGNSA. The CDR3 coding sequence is TGTGCCAGCAGCTCAGAAGACAGGAGAGCTTTCTTT. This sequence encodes CASSSEDRRAFF.